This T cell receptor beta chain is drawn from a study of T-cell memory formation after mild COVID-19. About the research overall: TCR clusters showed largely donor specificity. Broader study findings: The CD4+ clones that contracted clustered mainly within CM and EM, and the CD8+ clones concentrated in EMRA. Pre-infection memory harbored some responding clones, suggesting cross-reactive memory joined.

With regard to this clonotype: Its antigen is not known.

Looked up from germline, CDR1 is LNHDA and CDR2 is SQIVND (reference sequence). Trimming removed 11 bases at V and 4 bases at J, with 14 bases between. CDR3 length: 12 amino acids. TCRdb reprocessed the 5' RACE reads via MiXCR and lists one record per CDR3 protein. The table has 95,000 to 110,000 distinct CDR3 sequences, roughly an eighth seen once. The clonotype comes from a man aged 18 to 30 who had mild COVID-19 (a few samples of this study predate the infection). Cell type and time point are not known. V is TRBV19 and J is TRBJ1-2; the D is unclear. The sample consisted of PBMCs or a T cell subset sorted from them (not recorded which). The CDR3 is CAVGPVGYGYTF. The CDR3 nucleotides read TGTGCCGTCGGGCCGGTGGGCTATGGCTACACCTTC. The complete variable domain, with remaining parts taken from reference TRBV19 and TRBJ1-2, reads DGGITQSPKYLFRKEGQNVTLSCEQNLNHDAMYWYRQDPGQGLRLIYYSQIVNDFQKGDIAEGYSVSREKKESFPLTVTSAQKNPTAFYLCAVGPVGYGYTFGSGTRLTVV.